This entry concerns a single TCR beta chain. In the authors' workflow: Reference gene primers were amplified, and this amplification served to estimate nucleated cell counts. TCRdb keeps only in-frame clones here, not all; method: immunoSEQ multiplex PCR. V and J calls plus clone size are reproduced from that table; the DNA served to infer D and trimming. This sample yields roughly 100,000 clones, of which around 90% are seen a single time; 3% to 4% belongs to the top ten. This specimen comes from a study of blood T cell repertoires in COVID-19. The overall study: Some COVID-19 samples were acute and others convalescent; all came from the United States, Italy and Spain. Sources were T cells, B-cell-depleted T cells, or PBMCs; the material itself was cDNA or gDNA.

The sequence was obtained from a woman aged 70-85 years with acute or convalescent COVID-19. Source material: peripheral blood.

The CDR3 DNA follows: TGCGCCAGCAGCTCCCTAGCGGGCACAATCAATGAGCAGTTCTTC. Residues: CASSSLAGTINEQFF. This chain uses TRBV5-1 with TRBJ2-1, with TRBD2 matching 8 bases. The CDR3 is 15 residues long. The ends lost 3 bases at V and 6 bases at J; junction bases unmatched: 8. Germline CDR1 reads SGHRS; CDR2 reads YFSETQ.